Reported below is one T cell receptor beta chain. Methods used by the authors: Amplifying reference gene primers gave estimates of nucleated cell counts. The protocol was immunoSEQ multiplex PCR, while the TCRdb copy is restricted to in-frame clones and leaves out a portion. V, J and clone size are taken as reported in that table, and D and trimming were inferred from the DNA itself. Of over 350,000 clones listed, roughly 90% are singletons. These data come from a study of blood T cell repertoires in COVID-19. Study context: Sites across the United States, Italy and Spain contributed samples from acute and convalescent COVID-19. From T cells, B-cell-depleted T cells, or PBMCs came the material, which was cDNA or gDNA.

Per the germline V gene, CDR1 is SGHRS and CDR2 is YFSETQ. V was pared by 6 bases and J by 6 bases, with 10 bases of the junction left unmatched. This CDR3 region has 14 residues. The chain recombines TRBV5-1 with TRBJ2-3, with 7 nucleotides matching TRBD2. The sequence came from a woman aged 25-40 years with active or convalescent COVID-19. The specimen was peripheral blood. CDR3 nucleotide sequence: TGCGCCAGCAAGGGTGCGGGGGAAGGGGATACGCAGTATTTT. This gives the protein CASKGAGEGDTQYF. The complete variable domain, with remaining parts taken from reference TRBV5-1 and TRBJ2-3, reads KAGVTQTPRYLIKTRGQQVTLSCSPISGHRSVSWYQQTPGQGLQFLFEYFSETQRNKGNFPGRFSGRQFSNSRSEMNVSTLELGDSALYLCASKGAGEGDTQYFGPGTRLTVL.